The TCR beta chain under discussion was sequenced for a study of vaccination effects on CD4 cells after COVID-19. Regarding this clone: Its target is unknown.

Antigen-specific CD4+ T cell clonotypes were called by their expansion after viral peptide-pool culture in ViraFEST. The authors isolated CD4+ T cells after 10 days of culture. Convalescent patients had PCR-confirmed SARS-CoV-2 infection between March and December 2020. For each well, some 1.9 million PBMC were cultured with 9 to 10 IU/ml IL-2 and approximately 10 ug/ml peptides. The authors replaced half the medium with IL-2 medium on days 3 and 7. V lost 2 bases and J lost 3, with 7 bases in between. The CDR3 is 13 amino acids. CDR1 and CDR2 (germline): MNHNY, SVGAGI (reference sequence). Assay used: immunoSEQ multiplex PCR; TCRdb lists only in-frame clones, some missing. The sample shows under 25,000 clones, roughly 80% of them seen only once.

The chain recombines TRBV6-6 with TRBJ1-2; D is ambiguous. This sample comprised CD4+ T cells from PBMCs cultured with SARS-CoV-2 spike peptides, obtained before COVID-19 vaccination. The source of this sequence is a human donor who had a prior SARS-CoV-2 infection. CDR3 in amino acids: CASSYGLDYGYTF. For the CDR3, the DNA is TGTGCCAGCAGTTACGGGCTCGACTATGGCTACACCTTC.